This T cell receptor (beta chain) was documented in a study of monozygotic twins with inflammatory bowel disease. CDR3 length equals 14 residues. The germline V gene has CDR1 LNHDA and CDR2 SQIVND (reference sequence). For each CDR3 protein, TCRdb gives one entry from its re-call of the 5' RACE reads, without DNA. The sample table includes 330,000 or so distinct CDR3 sequences. The source of this sequence is a human donor with ulcerative colitis or Crohn's disease, or a healthy co-twin of an affected twin (not recorded which). The chain carries TRBV19 and TRBJ1-5; the D call of TRBD1 rests on TCRdb alone, since no DNA is present to check it. The specimen sequenced was blood. The CDR3 loop is CASSEDRGNQPQHF.